A selection of T cell receptor beta chains follows, all from one sample in a study of blood T cell repertoires in COVID-19. Sequencing was performed with immunoSEQ multiplex PCR; in TCRdb, only in-frame clones are kept and a portion is missing. Counted here are over 350,000 clones, roughly nine tenths occurring once; the ten biggest clones make up over 1.5%. Sample: PBMCs or T cells enriched from blood (not recorded which). Receptor source: a woman aged 18-35 years with acute COVID-19. The CDR3 runs from the conserved cysteine through the conserved F or W. The D gene is left open where the match is weak. Size values are once, few and many counts, or a class for expanded clones, and some rows have none.

14	TRBV5-4	TRBJ2-2	.	.	TGTGCCAGCAGCGGGGTAGGGGGCACCGGGGAGCTGTTTTTT	CASSGVGGTGELFF
12	TRBV28	TRBJ1-2	.	.	TGTGCCAGCAAACCTCAGGCCTATGGCTACACCTTC	CASKPQAYGYTF
11	TRBV12-3/TRBV12-4	TRBJ1-5	.	few	TGTGCCAGCAGTCTGAATCAGCCCCAGCATTTT	CASSLNQPQHF
14	TRBV2	TRBJ2-1	TRBD1	.	TGTGCCAGCAGATTGGGACAGGGGGACAATGAGCAGTTCTTC	CASRLGQGDNEQFF
12	TRBV2	TRBJ2-7	.	.	TGTGTCTCGGGGAACGGGCAACACGAGCAGTACTTC	CVSGNGQHEQYF
20	TRBV28	TRBJ2-7	TRBD2	.	TGTGCCAGCAGACCACCCCCGGCCGGGACTAGCGGGAGTCTTCAGTACGAGCAGTACTTC	CASRPPPAGTSGSLQYEQYF
15	TRBV11-3	TRBJ2-1	.	.	TGTGCCAGCAGCTTAGACCTAAACAGAAACAATGAGCAGTTCTTC	CASSLDLNRNNEQFF
14	TRBV5-4	TRBJ2-7	.	.	TGTGCCAGCAGCTTCTCACAGGCCGGAGGGGAGCAGTACTTC	CASSFSQAGGEQYF
12	TRBV19	TRBJ1-1	.	.	TGTGCCAGTAGTATACCGGACACTGAAGCTTTCTTT	CASSIPDTEAFF
14	TRBV5-5	TRBJ1-2	TRBD1	.	TGTGCCAGCAGCTACGGACAGGGGGCTACCGGCTACACCTTC	CASSYGQGATGYTF
14	TRBV7-9	TRBJ1-6	.	.	TGTGCCAGCAGCTTAGTTGGGAGGGCTTCACCCCTCCACTTT	CASSLVGRASPLHF
14	TRBV18	TRBJ2-7	.	.	TGTGCCAGCTCACTCGCGGCGGGACCCTCCGAGCAGTACTTC	CASSLAAGPSEQYF
15	TRBV30	TRBJ2-5	.	.	TGTGCCTGGAGCCCAAGAAGGGGGATAAGAGAGACCCAGTACTTC	CAWSPRRGIRETQYF
12	TRBV5-1	TRBJ2-1	.	.	TGCGCCAGCAGCCTCTCCCACAATGAGCAGTTCTTC	CASSLSHNEQFF
14	TRBV7-2	TRBJ1-3	.	.	TGTGCCAGCAGCTTGATGCAGGTGGTAAACACCATATATTTT	CASSLMQVVNTIYF
15	TRBV10-1	TRBJ2-4	.	.	TGCGCCAGCAGTGAGTCGAACCTATCCCAAAACATTCAGTACTTC	CASSESNLSQNIQYF
16	TRBV9	TRBJ2-7	TRBD2	.	TGTGCCAGCAGTGGCACACGGGACTATCCATCCGACGAGCAGTACTTC	CASSGTRDYPSDEQYF
12	TRBV12-3/TRBV12-4	TRBJ2-5	.	.	TGTGCCAGCAACGGGGTTGTCAAGACCCAGTACTTC	CASNGVVKTQYF
15	TRBV7-2	TRBJ2-2	.	.	TGTGCCAGCAGCCCCGGGACTCTGAACACCGGGGAGCTGTTTTTT	CASSPGTLNTGELFF
12	TRBV27	TRBJ1-1	.	.	TGTGCCAGCAGCCGAGTTGGCACTGAAGCTTTCTTT	CASSRVGTEAFF
16	TRBV6-5	TRBJ1-6	TRBD1	.	TGTGCCAGCAGTTACTCCGGACAGGGTTCCCGTTACCCCCTCCACTTT	CASSYSGQGSRYPLHF
13	TRBV24-1	TRBJ1-5	.	.	TGTGCCACCAGTGTAGGGGCTAATCAGCCCCAGCATTTT	CATSVGANQPQHF
14	TRBV6-6	TRBJ2-7	TRBD2	.	TGTGCCAGCAGTCACGGGACTAGCGTCTACGAGCAGTACTTC	CASSHGTSVYEQYF
14	TRBV7-2	TRBJ2-7	.	.	TGTGCCAGCAGCTTAGGAGGGCTCCTCTACGAGCAGTACTTC	CASSLGGLLYEQYF
15	TRBV4-1	TRBJ2-4	.	once	TGCGCCAGCAGCCTTTCGGGTTTAGCCAAAAACATTCAGTACTTC	CASSLSGLAKNIQYF
13	TRBV3-1/TRBV3-2	TRBJ2-5	TRBD2	few	TGTGCCAGCGTGACTAGCGGCCAAGAGACCCAGTACTTC	CASVTSGQETQYF
21	TRBV2	TRBJ1-3	.	.	TGTGCCAGCAGTCCCCCCCCGGGACTCAAGGACGACCTATATGCTGGAAACACCATATATTTT	CASSPPPGLKDDLYAGNTIYF
15	TRBV7-9	TRBJ2-3	TRBD2	.	TGTGCCAGCAGCCGGACTAGCGGGAGCGCAGATACGCAGTATTTT	CASSRTSGSADTQYF
14	TRBV6-2/TRBV6-3	TRBJ2-7	TRBD2	.	TGTGCCAGCAGTTTTCTAGCGGGAGGGCGCGAGCAGTACTTC	CASSFLAGGREQYF
13	TRBV3-1/TRBV3-2	TRBJ1-2	TRBD1	.	TGTGCCAGCAGCCAGGACAGGGACTATGGCTACACCTTC	CASSQDRDYGYTF
13	TRBV5-6	TRBJ2-5	TRBD1	.	TGTGCCAGCAGCTTGGGGGACAGGTGGGACCAGTACTTC	CASSLGDRWDQYF
17	TRBV28	TRBJ1-2	TRBD1	.	TGTGCCAGCAGTTTGCGCCGTCTGACAGGGGTGGACTATGGCTACACCTTC	CASSLRRLTGVDYGYTF
15	TRBV30	TRBJ2-1	TRBD2	.	TGTGCCTGGAGTGCAGGACTAGCGGGAAGCGATGAGCAGTTCTTC	CAWSAGLAGSDEQFF
21	TRBV7-3	TRBJ2-2	TRBD2	.	TGTGCCAGCAGCTTAATGGGAGTCGGACTAGCGGGGGGATCTAACACCGGGGAGCTGTTTTTT	CASSLMGVGLAGGSNTGELFF
13	TRBV9	TRBJ2-1	.	.	TGTGCCAGCAGCGTAGGGCAGGGCCTCGAGCAGTTCTTC	CASSVGQGLEQFF
15	TRBV3-1/TRBV3-2	TRBJ1-5	TRBD1	.	TGTGCCAGCAGCCCCCGTGCAGGGGGCCATCAGCCCCAGCATTTT	CASSPRAGGHQPQHF
14	TRBV7-8	TRBJ2-7	TRBD1	.	TGTGCCAGCAGCATAGGACAGGGCCAGTACGAGCAGTACTTC	CASSIGQGQYEQYF
17	TRBV3-1/TRBV3-2	TRBJ2-6	TRBD1	.	TGTGCCAGCAGCCAGGGGACAGGGGTTTTTGGGGCCAACGTCCTGACTTTC	CASSQGTGVFGANVLTF
13	TRBV5-6	TRBJ2-5	.	.	TGTGCCAGCATTAAAATGCCCGAGGAGACCCAGTACTTC	CASIKMPEETQYF
15	TRBV6-2/TRBV6-3	TRBJ1-1	.	.	TGTGCCAGCAGTTCCCGTGAAGCAATGAACACTGAAGCTTTCTTT	CASSSREAMNTEAFF
15	TRBV6-2/TRBV6-3	TRBJ1-1	.	few	TGTGCCAGCAGTTACTCCCTCAGGGGCAACACTGAAGCTTTCTTT	CASSYSLRGNTEAFF
13	TRBV10-3	TRBJ2-1	.	.	TGTGCCATCAACGGCCAGGTCGGCTATGAGCAGTTCTTC	CAINGQVGYEQFF
15	TRBV5-4	TRBJ1-1	TRBD1	.	TGTGCCAGCAGCCCCCAGGGGGCTAGGAACACTGAAGCTTTCTTT	CASSPQGARNTEAFF
19	TRBV9	TRBJ2-4	TRBD2	once	TGTGCCAGCAGCGCCGCCGGGACTAGCGCTTCCCTAGCCAAAAACATTCAGTACTTC	CASSAAGTSASLAKNIQYF
12	TRBV29-1	TRBJ1-2	TRBD1	.	TGCAGCGTGGACAGGCTTACCTATGGCTACACCTTC	CSVDRLTYGYTF
13	TRBV6-5	TRBJ2-7	TRBD2	.	TGTGCCAGCAGCTCACTAGCGAACTACGAGCAGTACTTC	CASSSLANYEQYF
15	TRBV30	TRBJ2-7	.	.	TGTGCCTGGAACCGCAAGCAGGGCGCTTCCTACGAGCAGTACTTC	CAWNRKQGASYEQYF
14	TRBV11-2	TRBJ2-7	.	.	TGTGCCAGCAGCTTATCTGGGGAGAGTACGAGGCAGTACTTC	CASSLSGESTRQYF
15	TRBV7-9	TRBJ2-7	TRBD1	few	TGTGCCAGCAGCTTAGGGGACAGGAACTCCTACGAGCAGTACTTC	CASSLGDRNSYEQYF
13	TRBV20-1	TRBJ1-2	TRBD1	.	TGCAGTGTTAGTTTAAGGGGGCGCGGTGGCTACACCTTC	CSVSLRGRGGYTF
12	TRBV18	TRBJ2-7	.	.	TGTGCCAGCTCACCATCACGCGACGAGCAGTACTTC	CASSPSRDEQYF
14	TRBV9	TRBJ2-5	.	.	TGTGCCAGCAGCGCGACGACTGGCCAAGAGACCCAGTACTTC	CASSATTGQETQYF
13	TRBV6-5	TRBJ1-1	.	.	TGTGCCAGCAGTTACTCGACCGGGGTTGAAGCTTTCTTT	CASSYSTGVEAFF
15	TRBV28	TRBJ2-7	.	few	TGTGCCAGCACCTTGTTACGGGCCCCGAGGGTAGCGGTGTACTTC	CASTLLRAPRVAVYF